The next 14 T cell receptor beta chains were all read from a single sample in a study of human CD8 memory T cell subsets. UMI-labeled 5' RACE was the method by which TCR beta libraries were made. TCRdb re-called the 5' RACE reads; every CDR3 protein appears as one record, without DNA. The repertoire table contains 6,500 to 10,000 distinct CDR3 sequences. What was sequenced was CD8+ T cells from PBMCs. Receptor source: a human donor in good health.

This chain uses TRBV7-8 with TRBJ2-1. Germline CDR1 SGHVS, CDR2 FQNEAQ. The CDR3 runs 11 residues. Here the CDR3 reads CASSFRSEQFF.

V and J are TRBV20-1 and TRBJ2-1; TCRdb names TRBD1, which stays unverified in the absence of DNA. The germline V gene has CDR1 DFQATT and CDR2 SNEGSKA (reference sequence). The CDR3 covers 17 residues. The CDR3 here is CSATLQSTGEGYNEQFF.

This clonotype is medium-sized by frequency. V is TRBV7-8 and J is TRBJ1-6. The CDR3 loop spans 17 amino acids. The germline V gene encodes CDR1 SGHVS and CDR2 FQNEAQ. The chain's CDR3 is CASSLELRPTDNSPLHF.

V usage is TRBV19 and J usage is TRBJ2-2. This CDR3 region has 14 residues. In germline, CDR1 is LNHDA, CDR2 SQIVND (reference sequence). The CDR3 is CASSPRTGSGELFF.

The rearrangement links TRBV5-1 to TRBJ2-7; the TRBD1 assignment by TCRdb is unverifiable without DNA. CDR1 is SGHRS, CDR2 YFSETQ, per germline. The CDR3 is 14 amino acids. Here the CDR3 reads CASGQGGRSYEQYF.

The V and J genes are TRBV12-3 or TRBV12-4 and TRBJ1-5; there is no DNA to check the TCRdb D call of TRBD1. CDR3 length: 14 amino acids. The CDR3 sequence: CASSSQGYNQPQHF.

The chain joins TRBV7-6 to TRBJ2-5; the TCRdb call, TRBD2, lacks DNA for checking. Looked up from germline, CDR1 is SGHVS and CDR2 is FNYEAQ. The CDR3 runs 16 residues. CDR3: CASSAPPGRAGETQYF.

Its frequency marks this clonotype as medium-sized (0.01 to 0.1%). The chain has TRBV7-2 and TRBJ2-7; lacking DNA, the TRBD1 call made by TCRdb goes unchecked. This CDR3 has 15 amino acids. Germline values: CDR1 SGHTA, CDR2 FQGNSA. The chain's CDR3 is CASSLGGGISYEQYF.

This CDR3 is CASSKIKHRNTEAFF. The genes are TRBV21-1 and TRBJ1-1. TRBV21-1 is a pseudogene. The CDR3 has 15 residues.

The chain couples TRBV5-1 to TRBJ1-1; the TRBD1 assignment by TCRdb is unverifiable without DNA. The CDR3 is made up of 14 amino acids. The germline V gene encodes CDR1 SGHRS and CDR2 YFSETQ. CDR3 residues: CASSLDYGPGEAFF.

V gene TRBV27 combines with J gene TRBJ2-7; TCRdb returns TRBD1, unconfirmable since there is no DNA. The CDR3 consists of 15 residues. Germline V gene sequence: CDR1 MNHEY, CDR2 SMNVEV (reference sequence). The CDR3 region is CASSLSTDRHYEQYF.

The V and J genes are TRBV19 and TRBJ2-7; the TRBD2 assignment by TCRdb is unverifiable without DNA. Germline values: CDR1 LNHDA, CDR2 SQIVND (reference sequence). The CDR3 is 15 amino acids. This CDR3 is CASSPLAGDSYEQYF.

The V and J genes are TRBV5-4 and TRBJ2-7; TCRdb's D gene call, TRBD2, goes unchecked for lack of DNA. CDR3 length: 13 residues. Germline V gene data show CDR1 as SGHNT and CDR2 as YYREEE (reference sequence). CDR3 in amino acids: CASSLTGSNEQYF.

This chain joins TRBV9 and TRBJ2-1. The CDR3 covers 14 residues. CDR1 SGDLS and CDR2 YYNGEE come from the germline V gene. This chain's CDR3 is CASSVVVENNEQFF.